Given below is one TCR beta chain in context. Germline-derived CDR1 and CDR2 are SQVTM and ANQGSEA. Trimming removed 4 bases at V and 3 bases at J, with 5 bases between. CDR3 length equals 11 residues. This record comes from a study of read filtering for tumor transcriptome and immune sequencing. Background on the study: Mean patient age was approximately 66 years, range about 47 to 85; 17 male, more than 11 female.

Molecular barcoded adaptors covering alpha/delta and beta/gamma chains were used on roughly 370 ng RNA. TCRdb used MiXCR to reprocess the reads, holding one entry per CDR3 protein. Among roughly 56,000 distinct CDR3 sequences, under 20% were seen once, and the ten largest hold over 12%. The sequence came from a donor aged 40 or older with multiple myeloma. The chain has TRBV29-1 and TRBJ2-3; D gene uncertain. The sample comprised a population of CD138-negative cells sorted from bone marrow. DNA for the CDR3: TGCAGCGTTGGGGTTACAGATACGCAGTATTTT. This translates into CSVGVTDTQYF.